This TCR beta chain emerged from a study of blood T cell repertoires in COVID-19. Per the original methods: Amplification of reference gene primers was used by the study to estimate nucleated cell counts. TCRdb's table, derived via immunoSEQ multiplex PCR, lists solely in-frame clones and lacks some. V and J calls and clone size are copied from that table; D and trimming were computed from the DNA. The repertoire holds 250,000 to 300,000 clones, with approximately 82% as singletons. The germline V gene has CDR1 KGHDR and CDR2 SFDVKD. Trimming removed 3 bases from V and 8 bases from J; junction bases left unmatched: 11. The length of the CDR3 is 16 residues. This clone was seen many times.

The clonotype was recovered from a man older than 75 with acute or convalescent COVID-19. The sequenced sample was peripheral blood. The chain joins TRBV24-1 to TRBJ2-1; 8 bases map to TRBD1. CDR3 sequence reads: CATSDNRDRRLHEQFF. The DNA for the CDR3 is TGTGCCACCAGTGATAACCGGGACAGGCGCCTCCATGAGCAGTTCTTC.